This T cell receptor (beta chain) was documented in a study of blood T cell repertoires in COVID-19 (TCRdb year 2020). With regard to the full study: The collaborator samples originated in the United States, Italy and Spain and spanned the acute and convalescent phases of COVID-19. The material from the prospective study consisted of cDNA or gDNA derived from T cells, B-cell-depleted T cells, or PBMCs. Deeply sampled blood TCRbeta repertoires from subjects exposed to, actively infected with, or recovered from COVID-19 were included in the dataset. The repertoires were released in a freely available public database intended as a resource for research on the immune response to SARS-CoV-2. Samples were obtained from the ongoing ImmuneRACE study (first 160 participants) and from 1,254 subjects provided by 6 global collaborators. Sample metadata almost always included a de-identified subject ID, COVID-19 status, age in years and sex. Where HLA class I and class II types were available, the types were taken from metadata supplied by the sample provider, not from assay-based typing.

In Seattle, one collaborating source enrolled patients while the infection was active and tracked those patients longitudinally over the course of disease. The collaborating institutions used their own protocols to collect whole blood in K2EDTA tubes. For TCRbeta analysis, collaborators shipped samples in one of three forms: frozen whole blood, isolated PBMCs, or DNA extracted from either of those sample types. TCRbeta CDR3 regions were amplified from genomic DNA using the immunoSEQ Assay, a bias-controlled multiplex PCR. From the authors' description of their analysis: The number of nucleated cells in each sample was estimated by amplification of reference gene primers within the assay. To quantify the absolute abundance of each unique TCRbeta CDR3 rearrangement, sequence reads were collapsed and filtered. Productive Simpson clonality was computed per sample as the square root of Simpson's diversity index over productive rearrangements. In its TCRdb copy, this immuneACCESS table keeps in-frame sequences only and misses some clones. Where compared with another copy, unresolved V genes explain less than half of these, and the others have no known cause. D and trimming come from the DNA, and the V and J calls and clone size come from that table. The sample table records approximately 300,000 clones; around 90% of these occur just once. The top ten constitute roughly 7.3% of the sample.

A note on this clone: The antigen it recognizes is unknown. Per-base quality was not reported, and no clone a single base away is much larger than it.

On the study overall, not on this receptor specifically: The amount of clinical and demographic metadata varied by source and participant and was provided uncurated.

This receptor was obtained from a woman in her thirties with COVID-19, enrolled during active disease. The material sequenced was peripheral blood.

The CDR3 region has the sequence CASSIMGQPNTGELFF. The DNA is as follows: TGTGCCAGTAGTATTATGGGACAGCCGAACACCGGGGAGCTGTTTTTT. The V and J genes are TRBV19 and TRBJ2-2, with 7 bases in between that match TRBD1. CDR1 and CDR2 are drawn from the germline V gene (reference sequence): LNHDA, SQIVND. The CDR3 covers 16 residues, taking in both the cysteine and the phenylalanine. Only the CDR3 DNA stays, 48 bases, in frame from base 1. V and J are trimmed by 3 bases and 0 bases, and the gene matches miss 4 bases of the junction. This CDR3, with the reference TRBV19 and TRBJ2-2 proteins standing in past its ends, gives the full variable domain DGGITQSPKYLFRKEGQNVTLSCEQNLNHDAMYWYRQDPGQGLRLIYYSQIVNDFQKGDIAEGYSVSREKKESFPLTVTSAQKNPTAFYLCASSIMGQPNTGELFFGEGSRLTVL.